The rows below give T cell receptor beta chains drawn from one sample of a study of T cell responses to AZD1222 COVID-19 vaccine. Sequencing was performed with immunoSEQ multiplex PCR; in TCRdb, only in-frame clones are kept and a portion is missing. This sample yields roughly 100,000 clones, of which approximately 89% are seen a single time; around 20% belongs to the top ten. The sample consisted of peripheral blood, taken on day 0 of AZD1222 vaccination. These receptors were obtained from an adult in good health. CDR3s include the opening cysteine and the closing phenylalanine or tryptophan. Fields, in order: V gene, J gene, D gene, CDR3 DNA, CDR3 protein. A D gene is named only where the DNA matches it firmly.

V: TRBV5-6
J: TRBJ1-5
D: .
DNA: TGTGCCAGCAGCTCGGTGGTTTCGGGCCCTTATCAGCCCCAGCATTTT
CDR3: CASSSVVSGPYQPQHF

V: TRBV12-3/TRBV12-4
J: TRBJ2-5
D: .
DNA: TGTGCCAGCAGTTCGTCCCAAGAGACCCAGTACTTC
CDR3: CASSSSQETQYF

V: TRBV11-2
J: TRBJ2-7
D: .
DNA: TGTGCCAGCAGCCTTGGAACGGAATACGAGCAGTACTTC
CDR3: CASSLGTEYEQYF

V: TRBV6-5
J: TRBJ2-7
D: .
DNA: TGTGCCAGCAGTTACTCGGGGTACTCCTACGAGCAGTACTTC
CDR3: CASSYSGYSYEQYF

V: TRBV9
J: TRBJ1-2
D: TRBD1
DNA: TGTGCCAGCAGCGCCCCCCGGGACAGGCGGTACTATGGCTACACCTTC
CDR3: CASSAPRDRRYYGYTF

V: TRBV6-4
J: TRBJ1-1
D: .
DNA: TGTGCCAGCAGACTATATCACAGCCAAGGTGGGAACACTGAAGCTTTCTTT
CDR3: CASRLYHSQGGNTEAFF

V: TRBV5-6
J: TRBJ2-7
D: .
DNA: TGTGCCAGCAGCTTGGAGTTGGAGCAGTACTTC
CDR3: CASSLELEQYF

V: TRBV13
J: TRBJ1-3
D: .
DNA: TGTGCCAGCAGCCAGGGCACCGCGGGAAACACCATATATTTT
CDR3: CASSQGTAGNTIYF

V: TRBV21-1
J: TRBJ2-7
D: .
DNA: TGTGCCAGCAGCAAAGGGTTCCGGCCCGGGGGGGAGCAGTACTTC
CDR3: CASSKGFRPGGEQYF

V: TRBV15
J: TRBJ2-7
D: .
DNA: TGTGCCACCAGCCGCCCAAGGGAGGCTGACGAGCAGTACTTC
CDR3: CATSRPREADEQYF

V: TRBV9
J: TRBJ2-1
D: TRBD2
DNA: TGTGCCAGCAGCACGGGGACTAGGGAGGGTGAGCAGTTCTTC
CDR3: CASSTGTREGEQFF